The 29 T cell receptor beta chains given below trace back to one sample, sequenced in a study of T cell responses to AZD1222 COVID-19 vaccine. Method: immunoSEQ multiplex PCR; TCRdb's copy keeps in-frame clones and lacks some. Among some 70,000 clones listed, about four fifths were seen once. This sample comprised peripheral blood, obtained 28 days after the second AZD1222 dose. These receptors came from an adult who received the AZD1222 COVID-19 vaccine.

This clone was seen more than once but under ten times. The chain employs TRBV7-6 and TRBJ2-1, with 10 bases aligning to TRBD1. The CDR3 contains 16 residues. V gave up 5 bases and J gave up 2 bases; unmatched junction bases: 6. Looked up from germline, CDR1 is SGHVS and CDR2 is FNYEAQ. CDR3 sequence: CASSGSGTGAYNEQFF. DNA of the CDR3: TGTGCCAGCAGCGGATCCGGGACAGGGGCCTACAATGAGCAGTTCTTC.

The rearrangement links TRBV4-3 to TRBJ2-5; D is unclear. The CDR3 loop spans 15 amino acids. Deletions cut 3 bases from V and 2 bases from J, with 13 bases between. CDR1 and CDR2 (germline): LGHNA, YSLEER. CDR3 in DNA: TGCGCCAGCAGCCAGGGCACAGTTCCACAAGAGACCCAGTACTTC. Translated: CASSQGTVPQETQYF.

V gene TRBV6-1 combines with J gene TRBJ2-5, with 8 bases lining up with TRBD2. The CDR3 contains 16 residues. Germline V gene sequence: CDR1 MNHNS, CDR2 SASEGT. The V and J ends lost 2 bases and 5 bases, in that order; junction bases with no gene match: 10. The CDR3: CASSERGGYSRETQYF. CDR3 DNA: TGTGCCAGCAGTGAACGGGGGGGGTATAGCAGGGAGACCCAGTACTTC.

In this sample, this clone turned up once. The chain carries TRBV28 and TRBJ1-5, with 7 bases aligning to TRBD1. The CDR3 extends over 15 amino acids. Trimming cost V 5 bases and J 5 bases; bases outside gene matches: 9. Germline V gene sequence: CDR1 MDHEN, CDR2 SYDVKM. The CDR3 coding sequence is TGTGCCAGCAGTCCCCGACAGGGAAAATATCAGCCCCAGCATTTT. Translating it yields CASSPRQGKYQPQHF.

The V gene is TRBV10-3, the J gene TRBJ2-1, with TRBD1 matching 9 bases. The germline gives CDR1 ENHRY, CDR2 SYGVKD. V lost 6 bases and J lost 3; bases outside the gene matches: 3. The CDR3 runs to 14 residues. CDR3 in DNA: TGTGCCATCAGCCGACAGGGGGACTACAATGAGCAGTTCTTC. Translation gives CAISRQGDYNEQFF.

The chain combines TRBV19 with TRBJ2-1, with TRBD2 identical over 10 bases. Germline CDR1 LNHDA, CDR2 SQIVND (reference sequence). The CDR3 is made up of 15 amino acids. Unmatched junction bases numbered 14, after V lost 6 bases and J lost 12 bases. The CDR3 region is CASRPSGGAIERQFF. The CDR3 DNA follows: TGTGCCAGTAGGCCGAGCGGGGGGGCCATTGAGCGGCAGTTCTTC.

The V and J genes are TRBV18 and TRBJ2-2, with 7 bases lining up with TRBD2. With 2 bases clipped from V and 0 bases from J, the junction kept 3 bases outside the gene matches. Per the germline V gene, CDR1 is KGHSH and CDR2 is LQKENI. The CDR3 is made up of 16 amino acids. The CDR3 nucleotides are TGTGCCAGCTCACCAGGGAGGGGTTCGAACACCGGGGAGCTGTTTTTT. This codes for CASSPGRGSNTGELFF.

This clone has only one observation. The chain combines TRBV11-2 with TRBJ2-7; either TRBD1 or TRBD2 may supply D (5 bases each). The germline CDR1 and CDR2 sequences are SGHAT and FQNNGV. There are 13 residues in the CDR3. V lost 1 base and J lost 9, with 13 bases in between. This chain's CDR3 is CASSLGQTGGQYF. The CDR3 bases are TGTGCCAGCAGCTTAGGTCAAACTGGGGGGCAGTACTTC.

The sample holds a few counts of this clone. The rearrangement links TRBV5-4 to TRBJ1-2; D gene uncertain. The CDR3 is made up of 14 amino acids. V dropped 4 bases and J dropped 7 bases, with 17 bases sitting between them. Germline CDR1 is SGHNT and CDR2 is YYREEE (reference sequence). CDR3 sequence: CASSLHGSWGGYTF. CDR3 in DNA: TGTGCCAGCAGCCTGCACGGGAGCTGGGGTGGCTACACCTTC. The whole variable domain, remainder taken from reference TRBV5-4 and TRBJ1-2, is ETGVTQSPTHLIKTRGQQVTLRCSSQSGHNTVSWYQQALGQGPQFIFQYYREEENGRGNFPPRFSGLQFPNYSSELNVNALELDDSALYLCASSLHGSWGGYTFGSGTRLTVV.

CDR3 loop: CASRFWGRALYGKLFF. The CDR3 coding sequence is TGTGCAAGTCGCTTCTGGGGCCGGGCCCTGTATGGAAAACTGTTTTTT. The rearrangement joins TRBV12-2 to TRBJ1-4; the listed D gene, TRBD1, was not tested against the DNA. TRBV12-2 is a recognized pseudogene. The CDR3 sequence is 16 residues long.

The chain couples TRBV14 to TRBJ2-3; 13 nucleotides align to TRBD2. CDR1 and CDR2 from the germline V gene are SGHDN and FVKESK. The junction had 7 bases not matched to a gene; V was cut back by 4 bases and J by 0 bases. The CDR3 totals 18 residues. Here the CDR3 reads CASSPRLAGGPSTDTQYF. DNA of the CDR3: TGTGCCAGCAGCCCTCGACTAGCGGGGGGACCCAGCACAGATACGCAGTATTTT. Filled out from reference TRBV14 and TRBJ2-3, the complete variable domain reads EAGVTQFPSHSVIEKGQTVTLRCDPISGHDNLYWYRRVMGKEIKFLLHFVKESKQDESGMPNNRFLAERTGGTYSTLKVQPAELEDSGVYFCASSPRLAGGPSTDTQYFGPGTRLTVL.

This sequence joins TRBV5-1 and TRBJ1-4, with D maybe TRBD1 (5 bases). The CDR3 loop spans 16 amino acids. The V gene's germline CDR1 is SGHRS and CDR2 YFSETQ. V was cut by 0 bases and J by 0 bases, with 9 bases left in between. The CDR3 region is CASSLEGAATNEKLFF. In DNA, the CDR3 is TGCGCCAGCAGCTTGGAAGGGGCAGCAACTAATGAAAAACTGTTTTTT.

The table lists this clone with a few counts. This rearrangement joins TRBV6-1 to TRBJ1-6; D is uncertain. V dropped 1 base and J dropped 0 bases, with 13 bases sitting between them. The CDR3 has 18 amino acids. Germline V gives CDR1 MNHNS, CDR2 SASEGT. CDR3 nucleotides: TGTGCCAGCAGTGAAGGGAGCGCCTCACACTCCTATAATTCACCCCTCCACTTT. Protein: CASSEGSASHSYNSPLHF.

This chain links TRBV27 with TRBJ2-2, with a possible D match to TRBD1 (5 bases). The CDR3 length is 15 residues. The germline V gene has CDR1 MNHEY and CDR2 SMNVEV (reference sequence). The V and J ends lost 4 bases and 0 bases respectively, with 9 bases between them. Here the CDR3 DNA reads TGTGCCAGCAGTTCTACAGGACCGAACACCGGGGAGCTGTTTTTT. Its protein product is CASSSTGPNTGELFF.

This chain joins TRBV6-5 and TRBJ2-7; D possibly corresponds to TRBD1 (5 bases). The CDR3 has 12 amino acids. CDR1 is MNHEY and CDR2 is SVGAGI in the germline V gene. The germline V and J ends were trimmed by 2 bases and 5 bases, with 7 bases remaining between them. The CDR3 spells CASSYVGDEQYF. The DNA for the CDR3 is TGTGCCAGCAGTTACGTAGGGGACGAGCAGTACTTC.

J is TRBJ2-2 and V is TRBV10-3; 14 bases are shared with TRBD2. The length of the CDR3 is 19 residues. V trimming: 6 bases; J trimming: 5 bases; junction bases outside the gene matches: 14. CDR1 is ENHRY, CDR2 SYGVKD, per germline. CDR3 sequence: CAISPGLAGGKPSTGELFF. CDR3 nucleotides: TGTGCCATCAGCCCAGGACTAGCGGGGGGTAAACCTTCAACCGGGGAGCTGTTTTTT.

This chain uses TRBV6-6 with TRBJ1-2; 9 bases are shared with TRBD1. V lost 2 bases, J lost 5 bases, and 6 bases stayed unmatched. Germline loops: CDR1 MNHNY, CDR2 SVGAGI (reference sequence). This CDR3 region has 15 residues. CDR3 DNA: TGTGCCAGCAGTTACGCCGGGACAGGGACTTATGGCTACACCTTC. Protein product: CASSYAGTGTYGYTF.

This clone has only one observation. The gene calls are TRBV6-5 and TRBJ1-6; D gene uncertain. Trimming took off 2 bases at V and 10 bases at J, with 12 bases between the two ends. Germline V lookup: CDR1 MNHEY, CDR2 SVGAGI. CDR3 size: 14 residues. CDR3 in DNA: TGTGCCAGCAGTTACATGGGAGAGCAATCACCCCTCCACTTT. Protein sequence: CASSYMGEQSPLHF.

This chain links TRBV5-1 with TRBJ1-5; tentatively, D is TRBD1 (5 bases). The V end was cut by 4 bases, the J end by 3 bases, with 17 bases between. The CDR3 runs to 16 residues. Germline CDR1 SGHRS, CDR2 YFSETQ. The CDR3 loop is CASSPGHPRSNQPQHF. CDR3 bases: TGCGCCAGCAGCCCTGGACATCCCCGCTCCAATCAGCCCCAGCATTTT.

CDR3 sequence: CASEGPGNTEAFF. The CDR3 DNA reads TGTGCCAGCGAGGGGCCAGGGAACACTGAAGCTTTCTTT. The chain uses TRBV14 and TRBJ1-1; possibly TRBD1 for D (5 bases). Germline CDR1 and CDR2: SGHDN and FVKESK. V was cut by 8 bases and J by 1 base, with 11 bases left in between. The CDR3 length is 13 residues.

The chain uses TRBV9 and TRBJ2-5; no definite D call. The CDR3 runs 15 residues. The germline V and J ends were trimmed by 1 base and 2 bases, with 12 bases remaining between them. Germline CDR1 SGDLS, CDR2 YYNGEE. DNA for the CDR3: TGTGCCAGCAGCGTATCCCACAGCATACAAGAGACCCAGTACTTC. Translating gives CASSVSHSIQETQYF.

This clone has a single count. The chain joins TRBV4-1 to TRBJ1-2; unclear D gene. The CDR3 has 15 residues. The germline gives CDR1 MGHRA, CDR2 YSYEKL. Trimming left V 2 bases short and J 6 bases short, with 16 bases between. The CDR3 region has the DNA TGCGCCAGCAGCCAACCCACTTTCTGGGAGGATGGCTACACCTTC. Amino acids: CASSQPTFWEDGYTF.

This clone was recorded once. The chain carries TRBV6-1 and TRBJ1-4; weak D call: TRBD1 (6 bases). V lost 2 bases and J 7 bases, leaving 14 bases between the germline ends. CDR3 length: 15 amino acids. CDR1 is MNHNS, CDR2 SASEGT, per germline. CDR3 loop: CASSELAGVSEKLFF. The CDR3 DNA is TGTGCCAGCAGTGAATTGGCAGGGGTTAGTGAAAAACTGTTTTTT.

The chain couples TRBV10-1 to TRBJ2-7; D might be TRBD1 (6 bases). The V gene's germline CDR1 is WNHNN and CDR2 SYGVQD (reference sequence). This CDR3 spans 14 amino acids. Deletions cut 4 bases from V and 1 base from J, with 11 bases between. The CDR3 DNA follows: TGCGCCAGCAGTGCGGGCAGGGGTTCCTACGAGCAGTACTTC. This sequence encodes CASSAGRGSYEQYF.

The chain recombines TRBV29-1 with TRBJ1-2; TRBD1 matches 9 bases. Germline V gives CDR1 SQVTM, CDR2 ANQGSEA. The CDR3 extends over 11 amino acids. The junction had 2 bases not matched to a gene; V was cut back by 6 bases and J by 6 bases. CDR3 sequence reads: CSVTGGNGYTF. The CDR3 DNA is TGCAGCGTGACAGGGGGTAATGGCTACACCTTC.

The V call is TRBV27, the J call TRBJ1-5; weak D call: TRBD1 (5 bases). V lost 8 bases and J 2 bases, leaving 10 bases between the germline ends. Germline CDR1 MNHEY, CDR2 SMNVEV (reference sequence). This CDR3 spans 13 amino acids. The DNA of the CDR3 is TGTGCCAGCGGGGGGAGTGGCAATCAGCCCCAGCATTTT. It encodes CASGGSGNQPQHF.

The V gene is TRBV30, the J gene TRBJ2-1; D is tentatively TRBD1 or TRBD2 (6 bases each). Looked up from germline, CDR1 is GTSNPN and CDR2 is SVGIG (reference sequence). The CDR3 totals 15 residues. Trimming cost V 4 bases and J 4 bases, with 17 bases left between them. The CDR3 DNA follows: TGTGCCTGGACCACCGATGGGGGGACATACAATGAGCAGTTCTTC. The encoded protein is CAWTTDGGTYNEQFF.

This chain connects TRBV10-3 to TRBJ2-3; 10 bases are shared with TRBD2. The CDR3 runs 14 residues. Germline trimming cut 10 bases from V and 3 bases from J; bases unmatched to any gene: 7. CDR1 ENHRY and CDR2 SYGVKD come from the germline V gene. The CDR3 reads CATLSGGTTDTQYF. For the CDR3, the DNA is TGTGCCACCCTTAGCGGGGGGACTACAGATACGCAGTATTTT.

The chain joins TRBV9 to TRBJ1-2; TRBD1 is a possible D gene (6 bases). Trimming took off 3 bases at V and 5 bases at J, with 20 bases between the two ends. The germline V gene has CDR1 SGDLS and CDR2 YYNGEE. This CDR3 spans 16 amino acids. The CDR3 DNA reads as TGTGCCAGCAGCGGGGGTATTGGGACACAGTTATATGGCTACACCTTC. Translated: CASSGGIGTQLYGYTF.